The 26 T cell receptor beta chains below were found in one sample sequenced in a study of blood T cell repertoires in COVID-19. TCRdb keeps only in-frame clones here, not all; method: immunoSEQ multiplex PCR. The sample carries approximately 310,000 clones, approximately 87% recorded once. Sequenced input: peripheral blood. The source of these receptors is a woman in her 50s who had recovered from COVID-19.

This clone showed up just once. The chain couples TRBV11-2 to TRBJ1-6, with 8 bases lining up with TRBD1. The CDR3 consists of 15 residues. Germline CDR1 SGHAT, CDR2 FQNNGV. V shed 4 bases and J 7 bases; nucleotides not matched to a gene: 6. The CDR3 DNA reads TGTGCCAGCAGCTCGTGGACAGGGACCAATTCACCCCTCCACTTT. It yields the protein CASSSWTGTNSPLHF.

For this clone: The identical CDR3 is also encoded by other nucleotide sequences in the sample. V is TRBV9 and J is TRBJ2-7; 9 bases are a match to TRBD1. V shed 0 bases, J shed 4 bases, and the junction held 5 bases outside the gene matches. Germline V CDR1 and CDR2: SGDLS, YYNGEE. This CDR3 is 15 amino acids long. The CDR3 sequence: CASSVGGQGVYEQYF. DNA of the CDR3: TGTGCCAGCAGCGTAGGGGGACAGGGAGTTTACGAGCAGTACTTC.

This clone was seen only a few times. The DNA for the CDR3 is TGTGCCAGCAGCGCTGGACAGGGGCGGGGAAACACCATATATTTT. It specifies CASSAGQGRGNTIYF. This chain links TRBV7-2 with TRBJ1-3, with 9 bases lining up with TRBD1. CDR1 and CDR2 from the germline V gene are SGHTA and FQGNSA. V shed 5 bases, J shed 4 bases, and the junction held 6 bases outside the gene matches. The CDR3 runs 15 residues.

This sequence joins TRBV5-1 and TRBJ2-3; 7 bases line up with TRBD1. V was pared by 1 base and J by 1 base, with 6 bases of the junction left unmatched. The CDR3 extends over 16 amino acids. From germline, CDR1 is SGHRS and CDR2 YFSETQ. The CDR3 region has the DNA TGCGCCAGCAGCTTGACAGGTCAGGGGGGCACAGATACGCAGTATTTT. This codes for CASSLTGQGGTDTQYF.

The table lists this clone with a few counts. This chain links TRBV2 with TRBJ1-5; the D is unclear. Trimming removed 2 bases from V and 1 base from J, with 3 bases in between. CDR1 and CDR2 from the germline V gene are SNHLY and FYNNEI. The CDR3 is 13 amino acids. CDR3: CASSEQSNQPQHF. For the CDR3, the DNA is TGTGCCAGCAGTGAACAGAGCAATCAGCCCCAGCATTTT.

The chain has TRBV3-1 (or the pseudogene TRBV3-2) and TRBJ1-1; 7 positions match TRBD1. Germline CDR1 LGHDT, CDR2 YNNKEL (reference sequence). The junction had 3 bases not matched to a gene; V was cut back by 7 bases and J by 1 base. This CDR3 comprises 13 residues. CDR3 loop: CASNNRGNTEAFF. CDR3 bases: TGTGCCAGCAATAACAGGGGGAACACTGAAGCTTTCTTT.

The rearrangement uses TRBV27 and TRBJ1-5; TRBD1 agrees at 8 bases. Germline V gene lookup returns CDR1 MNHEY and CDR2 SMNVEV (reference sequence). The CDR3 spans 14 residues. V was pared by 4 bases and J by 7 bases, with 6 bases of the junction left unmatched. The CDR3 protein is CASSSWTGRQPQHF. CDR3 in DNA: TGTGCCAGCAGTTCGTGGACAGGGCGCCAGCCCCAGCATTTT.

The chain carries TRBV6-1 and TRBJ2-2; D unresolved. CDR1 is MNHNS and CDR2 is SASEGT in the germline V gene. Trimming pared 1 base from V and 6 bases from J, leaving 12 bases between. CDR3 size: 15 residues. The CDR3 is CASSEVRFRPGELFF. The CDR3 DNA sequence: TGTGCCAGCAGTGAAGTCCGTTTCAGGCCCGGGGAGCTGTTTTTT.

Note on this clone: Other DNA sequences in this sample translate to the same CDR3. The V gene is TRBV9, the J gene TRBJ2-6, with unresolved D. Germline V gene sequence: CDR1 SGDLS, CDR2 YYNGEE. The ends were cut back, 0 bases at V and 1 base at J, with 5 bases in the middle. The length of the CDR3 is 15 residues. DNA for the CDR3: TGTGCCAGCAGCGTAGCAGTATCTGGGGCCAACGTCCTGACTTTC. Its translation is CASSVAVSGANVLTF.

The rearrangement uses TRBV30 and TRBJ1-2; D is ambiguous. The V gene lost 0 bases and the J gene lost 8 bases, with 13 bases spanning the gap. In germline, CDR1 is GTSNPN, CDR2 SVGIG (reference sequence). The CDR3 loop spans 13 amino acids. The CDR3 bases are TGTGCCTGGAGTGTAGGTTTAGGGAGCGGCTACACCTTC. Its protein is CAWSVGLGSGYTF.

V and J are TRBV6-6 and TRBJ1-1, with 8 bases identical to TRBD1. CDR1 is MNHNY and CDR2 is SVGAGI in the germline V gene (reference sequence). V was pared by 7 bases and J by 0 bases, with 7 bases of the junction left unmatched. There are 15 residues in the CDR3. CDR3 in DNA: TGTGCCAGCAACAAGCCGGGACAGGTGAACACTGAAGCTTTCTTT. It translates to CASNKPGQVNTEAFF.

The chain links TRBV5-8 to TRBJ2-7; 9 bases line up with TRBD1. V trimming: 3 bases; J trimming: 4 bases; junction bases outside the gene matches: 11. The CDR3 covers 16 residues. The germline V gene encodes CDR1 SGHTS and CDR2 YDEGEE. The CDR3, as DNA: TGTGCCAGCAGCTGGGGGCCGGGACAGGGAGTGTACGAGCAGTACTTC. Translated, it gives CASSWGPGQGVYEQYF.

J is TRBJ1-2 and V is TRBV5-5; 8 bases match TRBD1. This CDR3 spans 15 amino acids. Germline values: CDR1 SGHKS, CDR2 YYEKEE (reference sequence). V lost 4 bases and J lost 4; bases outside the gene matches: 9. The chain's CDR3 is CASSGGTGGAYGYTF. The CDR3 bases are TGTGCCAGCAGCGGAGGGACAGGTGGAGCCTATGGCTACACCTTC.

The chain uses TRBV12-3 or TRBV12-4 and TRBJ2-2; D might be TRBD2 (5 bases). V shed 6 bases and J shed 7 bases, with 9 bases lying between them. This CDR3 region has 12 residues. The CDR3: CASRGAGGELFF. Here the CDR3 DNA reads TGTGCCAGCAGGGGAGCTGGCGGGGAGCTGTTTTTT.

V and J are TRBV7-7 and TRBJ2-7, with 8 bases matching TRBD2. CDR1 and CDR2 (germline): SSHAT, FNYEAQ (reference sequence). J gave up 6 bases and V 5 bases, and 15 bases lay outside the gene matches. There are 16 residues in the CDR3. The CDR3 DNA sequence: TGTGCCAGCAGCCCATCAACCTCGGGGGGGCCAGGCGAGCAGTACTTC. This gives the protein CASSPSTSGGPGEQYF.

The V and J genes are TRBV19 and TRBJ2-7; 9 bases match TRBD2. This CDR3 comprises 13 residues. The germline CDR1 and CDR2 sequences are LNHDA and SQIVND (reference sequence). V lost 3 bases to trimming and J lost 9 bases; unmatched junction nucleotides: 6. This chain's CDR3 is CASSMSLAGRQYF. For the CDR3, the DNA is TGTGCCAGTAGTATGTCTCTAGCGGGGAGGCAGTACTTC.

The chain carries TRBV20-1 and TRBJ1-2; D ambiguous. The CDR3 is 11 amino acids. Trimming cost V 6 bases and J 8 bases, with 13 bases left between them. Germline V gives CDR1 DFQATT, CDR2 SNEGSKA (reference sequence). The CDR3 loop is CSAEGPGGYTF. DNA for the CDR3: TGCAGTGCAGAGGGCCCGGGGGGCTACACCTTC.

The CDR3 DNA is TGTGCCAGCAGCGGGACAGGGGGCCTTGGAAACACCATATATTTT. This gives the protein CASSGTGGLGNTIYF. This sequence joins TRBV9 and TRBJ1-3, with TRBD1 matching over 11 bases. Germline-derived CDR1 and CDR2 are SGDLS and YYNGEE. CDR3 length: 15 residues. The trim removed 3 bases at V and 3 bases at J, leaving 2 bases unmatched. Together with reference TRBV9 and TRBJ1-3, the CDR3 gives the full variable domain: DSGVTQTPKHLITATGQRVTLRCSPRSGDLSVYWYQQSLDQGLQFLIQYYNGEERAKGNILERFSAQQFPDLHSELNLSSLELGDSALYFCASSGTGGLGNTIYFGEGSWLTVV.

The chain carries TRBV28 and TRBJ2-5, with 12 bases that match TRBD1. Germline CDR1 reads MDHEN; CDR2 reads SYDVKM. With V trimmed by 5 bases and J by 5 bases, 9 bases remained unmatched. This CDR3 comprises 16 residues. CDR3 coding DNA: TGTGCCAGCAGTGCCCCTCGGGACAGGGGGCAGGAGACCCAGTACTTC. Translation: CASSAPRDRGQETQYF.

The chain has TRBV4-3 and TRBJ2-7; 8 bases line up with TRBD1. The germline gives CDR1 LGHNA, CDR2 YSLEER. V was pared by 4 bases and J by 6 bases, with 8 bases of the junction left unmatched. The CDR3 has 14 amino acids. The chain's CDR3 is CASSRSRTGREQYF. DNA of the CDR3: TGCGCCAGCAGCCGCAGCCGGACAGGGCGCGAGCAGTACTTC.

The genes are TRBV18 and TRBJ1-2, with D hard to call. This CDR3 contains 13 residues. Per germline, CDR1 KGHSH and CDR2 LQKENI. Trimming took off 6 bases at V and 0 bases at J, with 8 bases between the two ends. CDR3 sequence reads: CASSQSANYGYTF. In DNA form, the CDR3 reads TGTGCCAGCTCTCAATCGGCTAACTATGGCTACACCTTC.

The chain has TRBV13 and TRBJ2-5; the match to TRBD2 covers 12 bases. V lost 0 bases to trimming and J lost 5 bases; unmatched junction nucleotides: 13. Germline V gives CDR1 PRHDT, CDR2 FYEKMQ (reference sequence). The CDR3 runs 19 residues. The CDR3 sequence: CASSLGLRGLAGGPETQYF. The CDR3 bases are TGTGCCAGCAGCTTAGGCCTAAGGGGGCTAGCGGGGGGGCCCGAGACCCAGTACTTC.

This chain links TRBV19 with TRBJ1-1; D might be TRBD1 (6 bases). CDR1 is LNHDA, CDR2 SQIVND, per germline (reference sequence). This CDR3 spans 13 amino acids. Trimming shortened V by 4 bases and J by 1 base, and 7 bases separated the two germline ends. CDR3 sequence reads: CASSKDRNTEAFF. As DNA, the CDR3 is TGTGCCAGTAGTAAGGACAGGAACACTGAAGCTTTCTTT.

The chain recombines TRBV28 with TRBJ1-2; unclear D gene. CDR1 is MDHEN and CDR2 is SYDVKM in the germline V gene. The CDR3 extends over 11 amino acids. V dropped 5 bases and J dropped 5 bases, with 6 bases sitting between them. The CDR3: CASSVEYGYTF. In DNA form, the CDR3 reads TGTGCCAGCAGTGTAGAATATGGCTACACCTTC.

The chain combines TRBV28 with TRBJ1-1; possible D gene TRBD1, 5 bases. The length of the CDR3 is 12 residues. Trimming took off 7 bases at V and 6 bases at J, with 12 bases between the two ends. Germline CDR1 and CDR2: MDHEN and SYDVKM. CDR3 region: CASTRGIAEAFF. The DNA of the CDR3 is TGTGCCAGCACCCGGGGGATAGCTGAAGCTTTCTTT.

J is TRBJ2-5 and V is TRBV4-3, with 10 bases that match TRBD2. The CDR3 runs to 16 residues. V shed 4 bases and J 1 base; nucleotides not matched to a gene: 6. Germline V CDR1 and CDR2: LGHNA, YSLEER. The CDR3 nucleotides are TGCGCCAGCAGCCGTTCGCTAGCGGGGGCCCAAGAGACCCAGTACTTC. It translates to CASSRSLAGAQETQYF.